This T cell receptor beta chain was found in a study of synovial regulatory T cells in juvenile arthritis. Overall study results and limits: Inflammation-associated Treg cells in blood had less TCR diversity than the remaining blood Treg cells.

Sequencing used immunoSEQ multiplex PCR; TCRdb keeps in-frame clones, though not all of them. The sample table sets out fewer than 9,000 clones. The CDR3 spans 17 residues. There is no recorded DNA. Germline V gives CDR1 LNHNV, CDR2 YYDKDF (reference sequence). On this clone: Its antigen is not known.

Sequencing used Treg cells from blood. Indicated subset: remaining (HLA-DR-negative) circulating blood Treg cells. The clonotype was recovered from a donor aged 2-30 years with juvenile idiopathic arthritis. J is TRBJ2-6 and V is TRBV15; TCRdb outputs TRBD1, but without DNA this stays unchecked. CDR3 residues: CATSRPTGFSGANVLTF. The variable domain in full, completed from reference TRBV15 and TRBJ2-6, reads DAMVIQNPRYQVTQFGKPVTLSCSQTLNHNVMYWYQQKSSQAPKLLFHYYDKDFNNEADTPDNFQSRRPNTSFCFLDIRSPGLGDTAMYLCATSRPTGFSGANVLTFGAGSRLTVL.